This passage covers 14 T cell receptor beta chains from one sample sequenced in a study of blood T cell repertoires in COVID-19. Only in-frame clones appear in the TCRdb table, and some are missing; sequencing was by immunoSEQ multiplex PCR. Here the sample spans about 140,000 clones, about four fifths being singletons. Sequenced input: peripheral blood. These receptors were obtained from a man of 80 years or more with acute or convalescent COVID-19.

V usage is TRBV27 and J usage is TRBJ1-6, with 11 nucleotides matching TRBD1. In germline, CDR1 is MNHEY, CDR2 SMNVEV (reference sequence). There are 20 residues in the CDR3. V shed 5 bases, J shed 8 bases, and the junction held 20 bases outside the gene matches. The CDR3 nucleotides are TGTGCCAGCAGTCGTAGAACGTTGGGACAGGGGGTGATAGACGATTCACCCCTCCACTTT. Protein sequence: CASSRRTLGQGVIDDSPLHF.

The chain employs TRBV5-4 and TRBJ1-2; 9 bases line up with TRBD1. V lost 5 bases, J lost 3 bases, and 8 bases stayed unmatched. The length of the CDR3 is 15 residues. Germline V lookup: CDR1 SGHNT, CDR2 YYREEE (reference sequence). The CDR3 DNA follows: TGTGCCAGCAGGTCCGACAGGGGGACCCACTATGGCTACACCTTC. Protein product: CASRSDRGTHYGYTF.

The rearrangement uses TRBV18 and TRBJ2-2; TRBD1 is a possible D gene (6 bases). The CDR3 is 15 residues long. The V end was cut by 4 bases, the J end by 2 bases, with 11 bases between. Germline loops: CDR1 KGHSH, CDR2 LQKENI. CDR3 DNA sequence: TGTGCCAGCTCACTAGGGACAAGAAACACCGGGGAGCTGTTTTTT. Its protein is CASSLGTRNTGELFF.

V is TRBV10-2 and J is TRBJ2-6; D possibly corresponds to TRBD2 (5 bases). Trimming took off 0 bases at V and 0 bases at J, with 12 bases between the two ends. This CDR3 is 18 amino acids long. Germline-derived CDR1 and CDR2 are WSHSY and SAAADI. In nucleotides, the CDR3 is TGCGCCAGCAGTGAGTCGAGGGCAGGACCCTCTGGGGCCAACGTCCTGACTTTC. Its protein product is CASSESRAGPSGANVLTF.

The chain links TRBV11-2 to TRBJ2-7, with D perhaps TRBD1 (6 bases). The CDR3 has 15 residues. V lost 2 bases and J lost 1, with 12 bases in between. CDR1 and CDR2 from the germline V gene are SGHAT and FQNNGV. The DNA for the CDR3 is TGTGCCAGCAGCTTATGGGGCAGGGGTTCCTACGAGCAGTACTTC. Translated: CASSLWGRGSYEQYF.

This clone has a handful of counts. The chain has TRBV7-6 and TRBJ2-1, with no clear D. Trimming shortened V by 4 bases and J by 2 bases, and 9 bases separated the two germline ends. In germline, CDR1 is SGHVS, CDR2 FNYEAQ. This CDR3 has 14 amino acids. CDR3 in amino acids: CASSYPQAYNEQFF. The CDR3 region has the DNA TGTGCCAGCAGCTACCCCCAGGCCTACAATGAGCAGTTCTTC.

In this sample, this clone turned up once. The rearrangement links TRBV4-3 to TRBJ2-1; D perhaps matches TRBD1 (5 bases). CDR1 and CDR2 from the germline V gene are LGHNA and YSLEER. This CDR3 spans 14 amino acids. The V end lost 2 bases, the J end lost 9 bases, and 14 bases lay between the germline ends. Written as DNA, the CDR3 is TGCGCCAGCAGCCAATGGGGCCCTATTGCTGAGCAGTTCTTC. Protein sequence: CASSQWGPIAEQFF.

V gene TRBV29-1 combines with J gene TRBJ1-5; no clear D. CDR1 and CDR2 (germline): SQVTM, ANQGSEA. Trimming cost V 4 bases and J 4 bases, with 8 bases left between them. The CDR3 loop spans 12 amino acids. The CDR3 sequence: CSVAHANQPQHF. Written as DNA, the CDR3 is TGCAGCGTTGCTCACGCGAATCAGCCCCAGCATTTT.

The chain carries TRBV7-2 and TRBJ1-1; 8 positions agree with TRBD1. Germline lookup yields CDR1 SGHTA and CDR2 FQGNSA. The CDR3 length is 15 residues. With 5 bases clipped from V and 7 bases from J, the junction kept 12 bases outside the gene matches. CDR3 in amino acids: CASSPRQGWLGEAFF. The CDR3, as DNA: TGTGCCAGCAGCCCCCGACAGGGGTGGCTTGGTGAAGCTTTCTTT.

This CDR3 reads CASSVGDLSTDGRLFF. CDR3 bases: TGTGCCAGCAGCGTAGGGGACCTGAGTACGGACGGGAGGCTGTTTTTT. The chain combines TRBV9 with TRBJ2-2; a possible D gene is TRBD2 (6 bases). Germline V gene data show CDR1 as SGDLS and CDR2 as YYNGEE. The germline V and J ends were trimmed by 0 bases and 13 bases, with 22 bases remaining between them. The CDR3 loop spans 16 amino acids. The whole variable domain, filled in from reference TRBV9 and TRBJ2-2, reads DSGVTQTPKHLITATGQRVTLRCSPRSGDLSVYWYQQSLDQGLQFLIQYYNGEERAKGNILERFSAQQFPDLHSELNLSSLELGDSALYFCASSVGDLSTDGRLFFGEGSRLTVL.

The V call is TRBV7-8, the J call TRBJ2-2, with D possibly being TRBD1 (6 bases). With 6 bases removed from V and 6 bases from J, the gap between germline ends came to 14 bases. Per germline, CDR1 SGHVS and CDR2 FQNEAQ. The CDR3 covers 14 residues. The CDR3 sequence is CASSYTGTAGELFF. Written as DNA, the CDR3 is TGTGCCAGCAGTTATACAGGGACGGCCGGGGAGCTGTTTTTT.

The chain employs TRBV27 and TRBJ2-1, with a weak D call TRBD1 (6 bases). The ends were cut back, 2 bases at V and 3 bases at J, with 11 bases in the middle. This CDR3 has 15 amino acids. From germline, CDR1 is MNHEY and CDR2 SMNVEV (reference sequence). The CDR3: CASSLTAGDYNEQFF. The CDR3 DNA follows: TGTGCCAGCAGTTTAACGGCAGGGGACTACAATGAGCAGTTCTTC.

By share, this clone ranks as medium-sized. The chain combines TRBV11-3 with TRBJ2-1; 8 bases match TRBD1. With V trimmed by 3 bases and J by 8 bases, 9 bases remained unmatched. The CDR3 sequence is 15 residues long. Germline V gene lookup returns CDR1 SGHNT and CDR2 YENEEA. The CDR3 sequence: CASSFHRGTGDEQFF. Here the CDR3 DNA reads TGTGCCAGCAGCTTCCATCGCGGGACAGGCGATGAGCAGTTCTTC. Full variable domain (outside the CDR3, taken from reference TRBV11-3 and TRBJ2-1): EAGVVQSPRYKIIEKKQPVAFWCNPISGHNTLYWYLQNLGQGPELLIRYENEEAVDDSQLPKDRFSAERLKGVDSTLKIQPAELGDSAVYLCASSFHRGTGDEQFFGPGTRLTVL.

The chain joins TRBV9 to TRBJ2-1, with a possible D match to TRBD2 (6 bases). The V end was cut by 4 bases, the J end by 7 bases, with 18 bases between. Per germline, CDR1 SGDLS and CDR2 YYNGEE. This CDR3 spans 15 amino acids. In DNA, the CDR3 is TGTGCCAGCAGCCTTGGGGGAGGATCGGGTAATGAGCAGTTCTTC. Encoded protein: CASSLGGGSGNEQFF.